This entry describes one T cell receptor (beta chain). Its antigen is undetermined. Adult donors, all healthy and HIV-negative, had no recent acute infections or vaccinations. This record belongs to a study of shared clonotypes between healthy human individuals. Overall study: Donors were two women and a few men aged 18 to 49. Regarding the study as a whole: Even with large depth, rarefaction showed that sorted-subset sequencing was incomplete.

The V gene lost 5 bases and the J gene lost 9 bases, with 25 bases spanning the gap. CDR1 and CDR2 from the germline V gene are SGHRS and YFSETQ. This CDR3 spans 16 amino acids. Roughly 200 ng DNA, 30,000 or so T cell genomes, went into each sorted-subset replicate PCR. Data came from immunoSEQ multiplex PCR; TCRdb stores just in-frame clones and leaves some out. The repertoire holds a few hundred thousand clones, with less than 98% as singletons. Sample: naive CD4+ T cells sorted from blood. The subset here: CD45RA+ positively selected. The chain joins TRBV5-1 to TRBJ2-3, with D tentatively TRBD1 or TRBD2 (6 bases each). This receptor was taken from a woman aged 30 to 39 in good health. The CDR3 nucleotides read TGCGCCAGCAGACGTCTGGGGGCCGCAAAGGGAGGCACGCAGTATTTT. Protein sequence: CASRRLGAAKGGTQYF.